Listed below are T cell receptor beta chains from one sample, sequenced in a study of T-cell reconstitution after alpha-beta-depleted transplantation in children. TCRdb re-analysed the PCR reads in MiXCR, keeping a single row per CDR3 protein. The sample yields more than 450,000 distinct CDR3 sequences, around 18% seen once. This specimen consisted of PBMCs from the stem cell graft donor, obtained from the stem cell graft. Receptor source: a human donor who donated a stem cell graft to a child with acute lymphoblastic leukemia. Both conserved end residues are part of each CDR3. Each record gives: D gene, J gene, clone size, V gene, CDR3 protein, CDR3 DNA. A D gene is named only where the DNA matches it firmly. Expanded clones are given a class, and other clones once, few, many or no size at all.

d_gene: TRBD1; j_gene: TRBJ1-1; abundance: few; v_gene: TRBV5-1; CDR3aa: CASSSWDSQSEAFF; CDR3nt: TGCGCCAGCAGCTCGTGGGACAGCCAGAGTGAAGCTTTCTTT
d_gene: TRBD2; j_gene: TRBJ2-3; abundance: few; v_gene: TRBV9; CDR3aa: CASSPTGTSGARDTQYF; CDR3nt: TGTGCCAGCAGCCCGACTGGGACTAGCGGGGCCAGGGATACGCAGTATTTT
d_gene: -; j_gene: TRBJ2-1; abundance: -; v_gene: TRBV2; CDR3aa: CASSLRGARREQFF; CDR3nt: TGTGCCAGCAGTCTGAGAGGGGCGCGGAGGGAGCAGTTCTTC
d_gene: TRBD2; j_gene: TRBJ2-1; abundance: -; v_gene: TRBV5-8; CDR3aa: CASRGERRRLTMNGQFF; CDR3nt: TGTGCCAGCCGGGGGGAACGAAGGCGACTCACAATGAATGGACAGTTCTTC
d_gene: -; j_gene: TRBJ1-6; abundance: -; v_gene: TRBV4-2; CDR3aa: CASSLGDIQPLHF; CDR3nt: TGTGCCAGCAGCCTCGGAGATATTCAACCCCTCCACTTT
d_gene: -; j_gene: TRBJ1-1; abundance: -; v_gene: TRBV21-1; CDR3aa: CASSKRNPEAFF; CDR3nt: TGTGCCAGCAGCAAGCGAAACCCTGAAGCTTTCTTT
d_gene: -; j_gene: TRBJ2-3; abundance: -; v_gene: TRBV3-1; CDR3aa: CASSKQSERVNTDTQYF; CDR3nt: TGTGCCAGCAGCAAACAGTCCGAGCGGGTCAACACAGATACGCAGTATTTT
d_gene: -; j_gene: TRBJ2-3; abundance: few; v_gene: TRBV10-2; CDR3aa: CASRESGTDTQYF; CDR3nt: TGCGCCAGCAGGGAAAGCGGCACAGATACGCAGTATTTT
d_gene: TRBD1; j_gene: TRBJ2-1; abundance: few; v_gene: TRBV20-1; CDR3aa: CSARMDRNPYNEQFF; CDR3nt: TGCAGTGCTAGGATGGACAGGAATCCCTACAATGAGCAGTTCTTC
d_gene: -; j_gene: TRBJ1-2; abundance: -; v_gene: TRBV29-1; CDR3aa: CSVEGVAGYGYTF; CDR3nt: TGCAGCGTTGAAGGGGTGGCAGGCTATGGCTACACCTTC
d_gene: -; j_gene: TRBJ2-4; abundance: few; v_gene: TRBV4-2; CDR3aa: CASSGWQSQNIQYF; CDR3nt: TGTGCCAGCAGCGGGTGGCAGTCGCAAAACATTCAGTACTTC
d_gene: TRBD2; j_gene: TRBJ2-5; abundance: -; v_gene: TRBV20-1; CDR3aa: CSARVGGETQYF; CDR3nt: TGCAGTGCTAGAGTCGGGGGGGAGACCCAGTACTTC
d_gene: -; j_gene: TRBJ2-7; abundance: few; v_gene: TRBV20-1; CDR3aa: CSARDTGWYEQYF; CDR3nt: TGCAGTGCTAGAGATACAGGGTGGTACGAGCAGTACTTC
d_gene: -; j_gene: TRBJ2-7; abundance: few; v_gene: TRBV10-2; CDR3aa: CASAGNGVYEQYF; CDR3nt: TGCGCCAGTGCGGGAAATGGGGTATACGAGCAGTACTTC
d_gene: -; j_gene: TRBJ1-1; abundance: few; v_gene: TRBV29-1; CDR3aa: CSVVVFGGTTEAFF; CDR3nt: TGCAGCGTTGTAGTTTTCGGGGGGACCACTGAAGCTTTCTTT
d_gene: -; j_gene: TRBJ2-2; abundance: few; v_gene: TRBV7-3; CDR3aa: CASSLTGGGPKRKLNTGELFF; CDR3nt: TGTGCCAGCAGCTTAACCGGGGGCGGACCAAAACGGAAACTGAACACCGGGGAGCTGTTTTTT
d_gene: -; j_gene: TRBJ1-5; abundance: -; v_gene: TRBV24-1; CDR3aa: CATSEQVDQPQHF; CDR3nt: TGTGCCACCAGTGAACAGGTAGACCAGCCCCAGCATTTT
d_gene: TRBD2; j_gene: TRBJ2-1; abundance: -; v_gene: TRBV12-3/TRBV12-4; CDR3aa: CASRSGLANEQFF; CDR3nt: TGTGCCAGCAGGTCGGGACTAGCGAATGAGCAGTTCTTC
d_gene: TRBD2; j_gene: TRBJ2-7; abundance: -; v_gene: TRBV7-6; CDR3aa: CASSLGDIAGRNEQYF; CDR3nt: TGTGCCAGCAGCTTAGGCGACATAGCGGGTAGGAACGAGCAGTACTTC
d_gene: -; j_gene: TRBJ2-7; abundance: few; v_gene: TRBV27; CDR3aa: CASGAQKGQTYEQYF; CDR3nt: TGTGCCAGCGGGGCGCAAAAGGGACAAACCTACGAGCAGTACTTC
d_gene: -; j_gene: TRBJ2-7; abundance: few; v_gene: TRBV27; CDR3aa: CASSLSPLYEQYF; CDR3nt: TGTGCCAGCAGTTTATCTCCCCTATACGAGCAGTACTTC
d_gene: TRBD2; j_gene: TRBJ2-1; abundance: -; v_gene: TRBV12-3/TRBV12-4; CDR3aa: CASSTSGRGNEQFF; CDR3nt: TGTGCCAGCAGTACTAGCGGGAGGGGTAATGAGCAGTTCTTC
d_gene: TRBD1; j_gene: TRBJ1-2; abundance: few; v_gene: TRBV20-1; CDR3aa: CSAKDRGGYGYTF; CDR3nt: TGCAGTGCTAAGGACAGGGGAGGCTATGGCTACACCTTC
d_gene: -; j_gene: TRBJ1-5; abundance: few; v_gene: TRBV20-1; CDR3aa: CSARDPGLSNQPQHF; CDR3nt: TGCAGTGCTAGAGATCCCGGATTAAGCAATCAGCCCCAGCATTTT
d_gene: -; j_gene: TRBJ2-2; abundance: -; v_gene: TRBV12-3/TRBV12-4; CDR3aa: CASSLAAQLTGELFF; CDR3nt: TGTGCCAGCAGTTTAGCCGCACAGCTTACCGGGGAGCTGTTTTTT
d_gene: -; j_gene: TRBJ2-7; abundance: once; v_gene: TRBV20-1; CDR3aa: CSATSTGLSYEQYF; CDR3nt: TGCAGTGCTACCTCGACGGGACTTTCCTACGAGCAGTACTTC
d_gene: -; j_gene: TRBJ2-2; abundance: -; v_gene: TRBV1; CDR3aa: CTSSRGQGGGENTGELFF; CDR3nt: TGCACCAGCAGCCGGGGACAGGGCGGAGGGGAGAACACCGGGGAGCTGTTTTTT
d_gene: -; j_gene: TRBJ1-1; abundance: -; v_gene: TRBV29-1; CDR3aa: CSVEDSGGPNTEAFF; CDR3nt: TGCAGCGTTGAAGATTCCGGGGGACCGAACACTGAAGCTTTCTTT
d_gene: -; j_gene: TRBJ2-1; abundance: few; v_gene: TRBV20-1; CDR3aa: CSARAGWSIEQFF; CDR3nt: TGCAGTGCTAGAGCCGGTTGGTCAATCGAGCAGTTCTTC
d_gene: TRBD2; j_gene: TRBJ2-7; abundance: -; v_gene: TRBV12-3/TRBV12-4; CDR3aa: CASSREGLAFSYEQYF; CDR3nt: TGTGCCAGCAGCCGGGAAGGACTAGCATTTTCCTACGAGCAGTACTTC
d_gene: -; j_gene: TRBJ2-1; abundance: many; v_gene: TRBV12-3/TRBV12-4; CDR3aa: CASSSSYEQFF; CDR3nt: TGTGCCAGCAGTTCCAGCTATGAGCAGTTCTTC
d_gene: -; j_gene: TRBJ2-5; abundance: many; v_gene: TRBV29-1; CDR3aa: CSVVGETQYF; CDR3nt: TGCAGCGTTGTGGGGGAGACCCAGTACTTC
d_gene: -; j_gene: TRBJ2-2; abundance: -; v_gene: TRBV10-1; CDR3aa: CASSAQGLGELFF; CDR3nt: TGCGCCAGCAGTGCACAGGGCTTGGGGGAGCTGTTTTTT
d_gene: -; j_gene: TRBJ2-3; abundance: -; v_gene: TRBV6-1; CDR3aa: CASMERGSSTDTQYF; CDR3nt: TGTGCCAGTATGGAGCGCGGCTCTAGCACAGATACGCAGTATTTT
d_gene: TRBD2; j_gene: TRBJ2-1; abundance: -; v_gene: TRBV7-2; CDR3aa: CASSKTSGNYNEQFF; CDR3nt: TGTGCCAGCAGCAAAACTAGCGGAAACTACAATGAGCAGTTCTTC
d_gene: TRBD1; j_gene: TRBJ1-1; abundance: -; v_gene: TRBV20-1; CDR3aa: CSADRAIHTEAFF; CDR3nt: TGCAGTGCCGACAGGGCAATTCACACTGAAGCTTTCTTT
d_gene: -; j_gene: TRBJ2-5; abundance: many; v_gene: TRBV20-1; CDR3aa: CSARVGIKETQYF; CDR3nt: TGCAGTGCTAGGGTCGGGATTAAAGAGACCCAGTACTTC
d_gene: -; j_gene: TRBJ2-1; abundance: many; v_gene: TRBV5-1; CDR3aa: CASSLGQRYNEQFF; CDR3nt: TGCGCCAGCAGCTTAGGGCAGCGGTACAATGAGCAGTTCTTC
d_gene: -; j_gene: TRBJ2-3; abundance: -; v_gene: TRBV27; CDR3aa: CASSYQGRPDTQYF; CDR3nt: TGTGCCAGCAGTTACCAGGGACGACCGGATACGCAGTATTTT
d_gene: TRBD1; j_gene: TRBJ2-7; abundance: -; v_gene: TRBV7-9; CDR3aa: CASSYLGTESYEQYF; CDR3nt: TGTGCCAGCAGCTACCTCGGGACAGAGTCCTACGAGCAGTACTTC